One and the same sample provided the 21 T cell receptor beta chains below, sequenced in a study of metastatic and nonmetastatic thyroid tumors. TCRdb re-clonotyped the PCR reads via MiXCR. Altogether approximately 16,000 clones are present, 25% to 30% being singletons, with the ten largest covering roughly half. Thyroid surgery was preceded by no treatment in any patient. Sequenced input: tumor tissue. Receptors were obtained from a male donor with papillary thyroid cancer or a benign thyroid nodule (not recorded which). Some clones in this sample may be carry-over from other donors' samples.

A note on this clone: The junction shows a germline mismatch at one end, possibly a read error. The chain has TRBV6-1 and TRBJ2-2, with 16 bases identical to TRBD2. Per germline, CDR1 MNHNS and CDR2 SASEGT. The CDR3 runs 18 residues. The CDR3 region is CASSSQGLAGGYTAELCF. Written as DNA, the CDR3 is TGTGCCAGCAGTTCGCAGGGACTAGCGGGAGGGTACACCGCGGAGCTGTGTTTT.

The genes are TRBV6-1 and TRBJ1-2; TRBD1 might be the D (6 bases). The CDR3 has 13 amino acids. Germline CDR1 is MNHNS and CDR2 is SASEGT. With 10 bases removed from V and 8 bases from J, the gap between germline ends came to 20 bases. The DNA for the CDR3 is TGTGCCACCATGAAGTGGGACATTCAAGGCTACACCTTC. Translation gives CATMKWDIQGYTF.

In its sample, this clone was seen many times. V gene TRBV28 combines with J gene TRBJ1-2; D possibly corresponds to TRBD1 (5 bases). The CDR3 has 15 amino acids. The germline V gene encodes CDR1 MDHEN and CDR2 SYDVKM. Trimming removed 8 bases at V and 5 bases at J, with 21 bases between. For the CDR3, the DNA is TGTGCCAGCTCCACCGGGGGTCGGCTAGGGTATGGCTACACCTTC. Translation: CASSTGGRLGYGYTF.

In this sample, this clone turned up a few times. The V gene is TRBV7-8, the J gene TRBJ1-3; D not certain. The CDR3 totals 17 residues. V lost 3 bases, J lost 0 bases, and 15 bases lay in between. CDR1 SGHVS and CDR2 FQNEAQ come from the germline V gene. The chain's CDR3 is CASSFQAAWSSGNTIYF. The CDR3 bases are TGTGCCAGCAGCTTCCAGGCGGCCTGGAGCTCTGGAAACACCATATATTTT.

The CDR3 here is CASSLVRDEQFF. The CDR3 region has the DNA TGTGCCAGCAGCTTAGTAAGAGATGAGCAGTTCTTC. The chain combines TRBV7-2 with TRBJ2-1; D is uncertain. Germline CDR1 SGHTA, CDR2 FQGNSA. Trimming stripped 1 base from V and 8 bases from J, with 6 bases between. The length of the CDR3 is 12 residues. Complete variable domain (other parts from reference TRBV7-2 and TRBJ2-1): GAGVSQSPSNKVTEKGKDVELRCDPISGHTALYWYRQSLGQGLEFLIYFQGNSAPDKSGLPSDRFSAERTGGSVSTLTIQRTQQEDSAVYLCASSLVRDEQFFGPGTRLTVL.

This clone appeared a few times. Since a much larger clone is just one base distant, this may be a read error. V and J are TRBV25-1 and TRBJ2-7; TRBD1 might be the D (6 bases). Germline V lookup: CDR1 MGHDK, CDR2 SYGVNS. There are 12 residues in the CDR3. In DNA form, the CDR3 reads TGTGCCAGCAGTGAATTAAGTCGGACAGAGGTGTTC. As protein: CASSELSRTEVF.

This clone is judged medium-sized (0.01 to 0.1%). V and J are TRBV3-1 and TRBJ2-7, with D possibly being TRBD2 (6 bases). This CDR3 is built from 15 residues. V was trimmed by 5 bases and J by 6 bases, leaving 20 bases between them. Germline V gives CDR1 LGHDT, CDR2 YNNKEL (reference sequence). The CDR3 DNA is TGTGCCAGCAGCACGCATAGACTAGTAGGGGCCGAGCAGTACTTC. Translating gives CASSTHRLVGAEQYF.

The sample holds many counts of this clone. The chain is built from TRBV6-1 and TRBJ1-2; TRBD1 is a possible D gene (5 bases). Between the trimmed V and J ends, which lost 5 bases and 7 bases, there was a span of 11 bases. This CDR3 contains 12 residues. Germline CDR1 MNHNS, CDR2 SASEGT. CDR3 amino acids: CASSIQGRGYTF. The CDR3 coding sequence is TGTGCCAGCAGTATTCAGGGCCGTGGCTACACCTTC.

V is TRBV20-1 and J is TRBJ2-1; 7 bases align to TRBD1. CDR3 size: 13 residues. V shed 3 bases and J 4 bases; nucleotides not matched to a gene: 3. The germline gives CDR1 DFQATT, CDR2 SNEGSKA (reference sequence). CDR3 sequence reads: CSARTGTYNEQFF. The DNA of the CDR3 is TGCAGTGCTAGGACAGGGACGTACAATGAGCAGTTCTTC.

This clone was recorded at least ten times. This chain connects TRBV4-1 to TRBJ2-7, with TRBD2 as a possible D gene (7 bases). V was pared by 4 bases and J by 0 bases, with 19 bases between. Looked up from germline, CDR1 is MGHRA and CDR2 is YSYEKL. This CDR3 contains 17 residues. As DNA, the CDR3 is TGCGCCAGCAGCCGGCAACGGGGGGCGGGGAGCTCCTACGAGCAGTACTTC. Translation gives CASSRQRGAGSSYEQYF.

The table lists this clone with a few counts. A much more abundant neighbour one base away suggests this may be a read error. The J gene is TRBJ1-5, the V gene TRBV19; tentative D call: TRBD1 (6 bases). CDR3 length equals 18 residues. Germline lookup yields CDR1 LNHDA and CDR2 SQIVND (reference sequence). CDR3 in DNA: TGTGCCGGTAGTATAGATAGGGACAACTACCTTAGCAATCAGCCCCAGCATTTT. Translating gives CAGSIDRDNYLSNQPQHF.

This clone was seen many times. The CDR3 spells CASSSGDRVYTEAFF. In nucleotides, the CDR3 is TGTGCCAGCAGTTCTGGGGACCGAGTCTACACTGAAGCTTTCTTT. The chain employs TRBV28 and TRBJ1-1; D is possibly TRBD1 (5 bases). This CDR3 is built from 15 residues. Trimming stripped 4 bases from V and 3 bases from J, with 15 bases between. Germline V gene lookup returns CDR1 MDHEN and CDR2 SYDVKM.

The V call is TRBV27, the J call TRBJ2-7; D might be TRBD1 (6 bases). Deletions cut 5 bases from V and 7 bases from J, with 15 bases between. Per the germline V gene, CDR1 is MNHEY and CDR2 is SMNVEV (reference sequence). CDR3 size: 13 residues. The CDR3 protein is CASSQQGLGEQYF. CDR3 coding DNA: TGTGCCAGCAGTCAACAGGGTCTGGGGGAGCAGTACTTC.

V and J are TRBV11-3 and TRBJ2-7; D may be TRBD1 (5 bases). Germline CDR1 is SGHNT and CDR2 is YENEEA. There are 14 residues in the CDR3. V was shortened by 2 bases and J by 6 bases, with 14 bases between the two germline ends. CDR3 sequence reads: CASSLQGVGLEQYF. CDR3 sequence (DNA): TGTGCCAGCAGCTTACAGGGTGTAGGTCTCGAGCAGTACTTC.

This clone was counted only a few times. The CDR3 loop reads CASSLESVDSGTGELFF. CDR3 sequence (DNA): TGTGCCAGCAGCTTAGAATCCGTTGACAGCGGTACCGGGGAGCTGTTTTTT. This chain joins TRBV11-2 and TRBJ2-2; either TRBD1 or TRBD2 may supply D (5 bases each). V lost 0 bases, J lost 5 bases, and 16 bases lay in between. Germline CDR1 SGHAT, CDR2 FQNNGV. The length of the CDR3 is 17 residues.

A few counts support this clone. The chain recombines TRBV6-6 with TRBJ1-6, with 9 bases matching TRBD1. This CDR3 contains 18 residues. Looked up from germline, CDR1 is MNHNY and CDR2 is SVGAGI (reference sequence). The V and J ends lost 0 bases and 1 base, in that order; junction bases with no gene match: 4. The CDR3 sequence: CASSYSRGQGSYNSPLHF. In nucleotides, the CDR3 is TGTGCCAGCAGTTACTCGAGAGGACAGGGGTCCTATAATTCACCCCTCCACTTT.

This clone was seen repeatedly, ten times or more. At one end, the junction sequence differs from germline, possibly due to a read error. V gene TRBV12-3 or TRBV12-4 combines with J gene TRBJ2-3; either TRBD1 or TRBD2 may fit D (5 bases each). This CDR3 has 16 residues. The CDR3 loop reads CAGSLAPGRDRDTQYF. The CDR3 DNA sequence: TGTGCCGGCAGTTTAGCGCCGGGCAGGGATCGAGATACGCAGTATTTT.

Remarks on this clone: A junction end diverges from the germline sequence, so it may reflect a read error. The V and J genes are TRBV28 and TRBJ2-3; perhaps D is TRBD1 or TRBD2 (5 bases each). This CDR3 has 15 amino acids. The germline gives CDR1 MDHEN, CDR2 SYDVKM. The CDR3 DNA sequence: TGTGCCTCTCAAACCGTGACAGACTACACAGACACGCAGTATTTT. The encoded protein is CASQTVTDYTDTQYF. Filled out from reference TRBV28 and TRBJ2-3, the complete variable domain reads DVKVTQSSRYLVKRTGEKVFLECVQDMDHENMFWYRQDPGLGLRLIYFSYDVKMKEKGDIPEGYSVSREKKERFSLILESASTNQTSMYLCASQTVTDYTDTQYFGPGTRLTVL.

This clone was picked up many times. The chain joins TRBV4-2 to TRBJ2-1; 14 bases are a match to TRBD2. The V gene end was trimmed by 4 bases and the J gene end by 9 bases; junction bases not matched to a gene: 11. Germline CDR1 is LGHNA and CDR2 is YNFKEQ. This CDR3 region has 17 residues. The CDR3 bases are TGTGCCAGCAGCCCCACCCAGGGGACTAGCGGGAGCGGTGAGCAGTTCTTC. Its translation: CASSPTQGTSGSGEQFF.

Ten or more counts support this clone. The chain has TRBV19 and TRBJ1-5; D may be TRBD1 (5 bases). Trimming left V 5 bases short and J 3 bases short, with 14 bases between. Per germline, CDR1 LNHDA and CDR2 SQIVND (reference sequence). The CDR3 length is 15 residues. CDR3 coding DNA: TGTGCCAGTAGTCAAGGGACTGCCTCCAATCAGCCCCAGCATTTT. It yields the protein CASSQGTASNQPQHF.

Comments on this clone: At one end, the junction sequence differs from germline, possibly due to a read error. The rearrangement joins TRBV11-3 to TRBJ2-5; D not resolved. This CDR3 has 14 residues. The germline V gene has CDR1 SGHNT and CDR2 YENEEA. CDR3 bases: TGTGCCAGCATCTTAGTCATCCCCCAAGAGACCCAGTACTTC. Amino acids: CASILVIPQETQYF.